This TCR beta chain came from a study of shared clonotypes between healthy human individuals. Study-wide results and limits: Against clonotypes common to all four donors, non-shared ones had lower generation probabilities.

Using immunoSEQ multiplex PCR, the repertoire was profiled, and TCRdb retains in-frame clones only, with some absent. Among over a million clones listed, around three quarters were seen once. This CDR3 region has 15 residues. Germline assignment: CDR1 SEHNR and CDR2 FQNEAQ (reference sequence). V dropped 3 bases and J dropped 5; count of bases not matched to a gene: 9. This clone was observed a few times. No antigen is known for it. The chain combines TRBV7-9 with TRBJ1-1, with 7 nucleotides matching TRBD1. This clonotype originated in a man in his late teens or twenties in good health. Some clones in this sample may be carry-over from other donors' samples. The material sequenced was memory CD4+ T cells from PBMCs. Subset denoted: CD45RA-negative fraction. The CDR3 here is CASSFNRGGNTEAFF. The CDR3 nucleotides are TGTGCCAGCAGCTTTAACAGGGGTGGAAATACTGAAGCTTTCTTT.